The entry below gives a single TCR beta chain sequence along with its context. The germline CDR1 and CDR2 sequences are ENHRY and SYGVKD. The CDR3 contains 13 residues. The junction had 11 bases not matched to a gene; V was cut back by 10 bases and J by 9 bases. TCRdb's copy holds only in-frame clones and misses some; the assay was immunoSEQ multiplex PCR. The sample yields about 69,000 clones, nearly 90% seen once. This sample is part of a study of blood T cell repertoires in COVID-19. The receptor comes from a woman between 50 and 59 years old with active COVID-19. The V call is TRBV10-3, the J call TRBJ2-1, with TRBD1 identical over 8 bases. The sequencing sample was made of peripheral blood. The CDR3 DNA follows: TGTGCCACCCAGGGGGCCCTAGCTCTTGAGCAGTTCTTC. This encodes CATQGALALEQFF.